The clone carrying this T cell receptor beta chain has more than one count but fewer than ten. The antigen is undetermined. This sample also contains other DNA sequences that code for the same CDR3. The data are from a study of beta chain features in type 1 diabetes. Broader study findings: The study found moderately but significantly shorter TCRB CDR3s in all four CD4+ subsets of Type 1 diabetes patients.

Germline V gives CDR1 SGHTA, CDR2 FQGNSA. The CDR3 runs 14 residues. V was shortened by 1 base and J by 1 base, with 7 bases between the two germline ends. Isolated RNA was reverse transcribed in full, so expressed TCRB transcripts were sequenced. Sequenced by immunoSEQ multiplex PCR; TCRdb stores in-frame clones only, minus some. The sample carries hundreds of thousands of clones, about 16% recorded once. The origin of this receptor is a young man in good health. V gene TRBV7-2 combines with J gene TRBJ1-1; D not resolved. What was sequenced was naive CD4+ T cells from blood. The CDR3 sequence is CASSLGSRNTEAFF. DNA of the CDR3: TGTGCCAGCAGCTTAGGCAGTAGGAACACTGAAGCTTTCTTT.